This is a list of T cell receptor beta chains from one sample in a study of T-cell reconstitution after alpha-beta-depleted transplantation in children. One entry per CDR3 protein, called by TCRdb with MiXCR from the PCR reads. This sample yields about a million distinct CDR3 sequences, of which about 29% are seen a single time; about 28% belongs to the top ten. This specimen was PBMCs, mostly from graft donor cells, taken 360 days after TCRalphabeta/CD19-depleted stem cell transplant. The receptors originated from a boy less than two years old who had a stem cell transplant for SCID, so the T cells may come from the graft donor. Both conserved end residues are part of each CDR3. The D gene is left open where the match is weak. Size values are once, few and many counts, or a class for expanded clones, and some rows have none.

clone size: NA; V gene: TRBV10-3; D gene: NA; J gene: TRBJ1-2; CDR3 DNA: TGTGCCATCAGTGACTCGGTGACGGGGATACGCGTCTATGGCTACACCTTC; CDR3 protein: CAISDSVTGIRVYGYTF
clone size: NA; V gene: TRBV4-2; D gene: NA; J gene: TRBJ2-7; CDR3 DNA: TGTGCCAGCAGCCAAGAACAGATCTCCTACGAGCAGTACTTC; CDR3 protein: CASSQEQISYEQYF
clone size: NA; V gene: TRBV28; D gene: NA; J gene: TRBJ1-4; CDR3 DNA: TGTGCCAGCACGACTACCGGTGAAAAACTGTTTTTT; CDR3 protein: CASTTTGEKLFF
clone size: NA; V gene: TRBV2; D gene: NA; J gene: TRBJ1-5; CDR3 DNA: TGTGCCAGCACGTCGGGGGGTCAGCCCCAGCATTTT; CDR3 protein: CASTSGGQPQHF
clone size: once; V gene: TRBV5-1; D gene: NA; J gene: TRBJ1-2; CDR3 DNA: TGCGCCAGCAGCTCCGGGCAGGAGACTAACTATGGCTACACCTTC; CDR3 protein: CASSSGQETNYGYTF
clone size: NA; V gene: TRBV18; D gene: NA; J gene: TRBJ1-1; CDR3 DNA: TGTGCCAGCTCACCGTCGGGAGGGGCGAGTGAAGCTTTCTTT; CDR3 protein: CASSPSGGASEAFF
clone size: NA; V gene: TRBV6-2/TRBV6-3; D gene: TRBD2; J gene: TRBJ2-1; CDR3 DNA: TGTGCCAGCAGTTCAATTAGCGGGGGGCCCTACAATGAGCAGTTCTTC; CDR3 protein: CASSSISGGPYNEQFF
clone size: NA; V gene: TRBV20-1; D gene: NA; J gene: TRBJ2-1; CDR3 DNA: TGCAGTGCTGAAGTTACAGGAGGGATAAACAATGAGCAGTTCTTC; CDR3 protein: CSAEVTGGINNEQFF
clone size: NA; V gene: TRBV6-6; D gene: TRBD1; J gene: TRBJ2-1; CDR3 DNA: TGTGCCAGCAGTTACCCGGACAGGTACAATGAGCAGTTCTTC; CDR3 protein: CASSYPDRYNEQFF
clone size: few; V gene: TRBV27; D gene: NA; J gene: TRBJ2-7; CDR3 DNA: TGTGCCAGCAGTCCACAGCTTAACTACGAGCAGTACTTC; CDR3 protein: CASSPQLNYEQYF
clone size: few; V gene: TRBV28; D gene: NA; J gene: TRBJ1-1; CDR3 DNA: TGTGTGGTAGGCACTGAAGCTTTCTTT; CDR3 protein: CVVGTEAFF
clone size: NA; V gene: TRBV20-1; D gene: TRBD2; J gene: TRBJ2-1; CDR3 DNA: TGCAGTGCTCAGATAGCGGGGGGGTACGATGAGCAGTTCTTC; CDR3 protein: CSAQIAGGYDEQFF
clone size: few; V gene: TRBV6-2/TRBV6-3; D gene: NA; J gene: TRBJ2-1; CDR3 DNA: TGTGCCAGCAGTTACTCGATGGGGGGACGAGGGGGGACCCGCGGGGGCCATGAGCAGTTCTTC; CDR3 protein: CASSYSMGGRGGTRGGHEQFF
clone size: many; V gene: TRBV7-2; D gene: NA; J gene: TRBJ2-7; CDR3 DNA: TGTGCCAGCAGCCGCTCAAGTGGAGAGCAGTACTTC; CDR3 protein: CASSRSSGEQYF
clone size: few; V gene: TRBV6-4; D gene: TRBD2; J gene: TRBJ2-3; CDR3 DNA: TGTGCCACCCTTCGGGGGGCGAGGAGACTAGCGGGGGCTGACACAGATACGCAGTATTTT; CDR3 protein: CATLRGARRLAGADTDTQYF
clone size: NA; V gene: TRBV20-1; D gene: TRBD1; J gene: TRBJ2-7; CDR3 DNA: TGCAGTGCTAGCATGGGGGCAGGGGGCGACGAGCAGTACTTC; CDR3 protein: CSASMGAGGDEQYF
clone size: few; V gene: TRBV5-1; D gene: NA; J gene: TRBJ1-1; CDR3 DNA: TGCGCCAGCAGCTTGGTAAGGAGGGGCAGCACTGAAGCTTTCTTT; CDR3 protein: CASSLVRRGSTEAFF
clone size: NA; V gene: TRBV9; D gene: NA; J gene: TRBJ1-1; CDR3 DNA: TGTGCCAGCAGCGGGAGTCCCGGGGGATACACTGAAGCTTTCTTT; CDR3 protein: CASSGSPGGYTEAFF
clone size: few; V gene: TRBV7-9; D gene: TRBD1; J gene: TRBJ1-5; CDR3 DNA: TGTGCCAGCAGTCCTCAGGGGGCCCATCAGCCCCAGCATTTT; CDR3 protein: CASSPQGAHQPQHF
clone size: NA; V gene: TRBV4-2; D gene: TRBD1; J gene: TRBJ2-5; CDR3 DNA: TGTGCCAGCAGCCCGGGACAGGGGGAGAATAGGGAGACCCAGTACTTC; CDR3 protein: CASSPGQGENRETQYF
clone size: few; V gene: TRBV29-1; D gene: NA; J gene: TRBJ1-1; CDR3 DNA: TGCAGCTCTGGTGGGACACCCAACACTGAAGCTTTCTTT; CDR3 protein: CSSGGTPNTEAFF
clone size: few; V gene: TRBV7-8; D gene: NA; J gene: TRBJ1-1; CDR3 DNA: TGTGCCAGCAGACCGACAGTGTTCTTCACTGAAGCTTTCTTT; CDR3 protein: CASRPTVFFTEAFF
clone size: few; V gene: TRBV5-1; D gene: TRBD1; J gene: TRBJ2-2; CDR3 DNA: TGCGCCAGCAGCTTGGACGGACAGGGTCGGACCGGGGAGCTGTTTTTT; CDR3 protein: CASSLDGQGRTGELFF
clone size: NA; V gene: TRBV29-1; D gene: NA; J gene: TRBJ2-5; CDR3 DNA: TGCAGCGTTGACACGGCCCAGTACTTC; CDR3 protein: CSVDTAQYF
clone size: few; V gene: TRBV20-1; D gene: NA; J gene: TRBJ1-5; CDR3 DNA: TGCAGTGCTAGAGGGACAGAGTCACGTTTCCCGCCCCAGCATTTT; CDR3 protein: CSARGTESRFPPQHF
clone size: NA; V gene: TRBV27; D gene: NA; J gene: TRBJ2-7; CDR3 DNA: TGTGCCAGCAGCCCATCGACAGGCGAGACCCTCTACGAGCAGTACTTC; CDR3 protein: CASSPSTGETLYEQYF
clone size: few; V gene: TRBV7-2; D gene: NA; J gene: TRBJ1-3; CDR3 DNA: TGTGCCAGCAGCTCCGTGGGAGGGGAGTCTGGAAACACCATATATTTT; CDR3 protein: CASSSVGGESGNTIYF
clone size: NA; V gene: TRBV2; D gene: NA; J gene: TRBJ2-1; CDR3 DNA: TGTGCCAGCAGTGTACCAATGGGGGGTTTCGAAAATGAGCAGTTCTTC; CDR3 protein: CASSVPMGGFENEQFF
clone size: few; V gene: TRBV7-9; D gene: NA; J gene: TRBJ1-1; CDR3 DNA: TGTGCCAGCAGCTTAGGCTCTTTGCGGCAGGAAAACACTGAAGCTTTCTTT; CDR3 protein: CASSLGSLRQENTEAFF
clone size: NA; V gene: TRBV20-1; D gene: NA; J gene: TRBJ2-5; CDR3 DNA: TGCAGTGCCACCGGCGAGTCAGAGACCCAGTACTTC; CDR3 protein: CSATGESETQYF
clone size: NA; V gene: TRBV7-9; D gene: NA; J gene: TRBJ2-7; CDR3 DNA: TGTGCCAGCAGCTTACGTCGCGCCAGATCCTACGAGCAGTACTTC; CDR3 protein: CASSLRRARSYEQYF
clone size: NA; V gene: TRBV20-1; D gene: NA; J gene: TRBJ2-2; CDR3 DNA: TGCAGTGCTAGAGCCCCAGGGGCCCCGATCGTGGGGGAGCTGTTTTTT; CDR3 protein: CSARAPGAPIVGELFF
clone size: NA; V gene: TRBV20-1; D gene: TRBD1; J gene: TRBJ2-7; CDR3 DNA: TGCAGTGCTCGACAAATTGACAGGGCGAGGTTCTACGAGCAGTACTTC; CDR3 protein: CSARQIDRARFYEQYF
clone size: NA; V gene: TRBV12-3/TRBV12-4; D gene: NA; J gene: TRBJ1-5; CDR3 DNA: TGTGCCAGCAGGCAACGGACAGACCGAAGCGGGCCCCAGCATTTT; CDR3 protein: CASRQRTDRSGPQHF
clone size: few; V gene: TRBV29-1; D gene: NA; J gene: TRBJ2-1; CDR3 DNA: TGCAGCGTTGGATCATCGTGGCAGTTCTTC; CDR3 protein: CSVGSSWQFF